The TCR beta chain described here comes from a study of blood T cell repertoires in COVID-19. Sequenced by immunoSEQ multiplex PCR; TCRdb stores in-frame clones only, minus some. The table lists hundreds of thousands of clones, approximately 90% of them singletons. The CDR3 runs 15 residues. The V end lost 0 bases, the J end lost 8 bases, and 15 bases lay between the germline ends. The germline V gene encodes CDR1 SGHNT and CDR2 YENEEA. The source of this sequence is a woman younger than 30 who had recovered from COVID-19. The specimen was PBMCs or T cells enriched from blood (not recorded which). The V and J genes are TRBV11-3 and TRBJ2-3; D gene uncertain. The CDR3 nucleotides are TGTGCCAGCAGCTTAGATAGGAGAAATCAATGTACGCAGTATTTT. Translated: CASSLDRRNQCTQYF.